Below are 22 T cell receptor beta chains sequenced from a single sample in a study of blood T cells in healthy people across ages. Next came a second PCR, run for roughly 7 to 12 cycles, which used a sample-barcoded 5' primer along with a J-beta primer mix. TCRdb re-derived calls from the 5' RACE reads in MiXCR, one entry per CDR3 protein. The table records 650,000 or so distinct CDR3 sequences, over 40% of them present only once. What was sequenced was blood. The receptors were sampled from a woman older than 75 in good health.

V usage is TRBV28 and J usage is TRBJ1-1; the D gene is possibly TRBD1 (5 bases). The V end lost 5 bases, the J end lost 3 bases, and 16 bases lay between the germline ends. The CDR3 contains 15 residues. Germline CDR1 is MDHEN and CDR2 is SYDVKM. The CDR3, as DNA: TGTGCCAGCAGTCCCAGCCCGGGGGGGTACACTGAAGCTTTCTTT. Translating it yields CASSPSPGGYTEAFF.

This clonotype was observed many times. The rearrangement links TRBV4-1 to TRBJ2-3, with D unresolved. Germline CDR1 reads MGHRA; CDR2 reads YSYEKL. V lost 4 bases to trimming and J lost 2 bases, with 13 bases between them. This CDR3 has 15 residues. The CDR3 region is CASSPPERVTDTQYF. The DNA for the CDR3 is TGCGCCAGCAGCCCCCCGGAAAGGGTCACAGATACGCAGTATTTT.

CDR3 sequence: CASSQATSGGAYEQFF. Written as DNA, the CDR3 is TGCGCCAGCAGCCAAGCGACTAGCGGGGGGGCCTATGAGCAGTTCTTC. The chain combines TRBV4-3 with TRBJ2-1, with 14 bases lining up with TRBD2. The germline V gene has CDR1 LGHNA and CDR2 YSLEER. This CDR3 region has 16 residues. Trimming removed 1 base from V and 8 bases from J; junction bases left unmatched: 4.

This clonotype came up many times. This sequence joins TRBV6-5 and TRBJ1-2, with unresolved D. Trimming removed 5 bases at V and 5 bases at J, with 6 bases between. This CDR3 is built from 11 residues. The germline V gene has CDR1 MNHEY and CDR2 SVGAGI. In DNA form, the CDR3 reads TGTGCCAGCAGTGACCGATATGGCTACACCTTC. It codes for CASSDRYGYTF.

As concerns this clonotype: A much larger clone sits a single nucleotide away, making a read error possible. The V call is TRBV7-9, the J call TRBJ2-5; D uncertain. The length of the CDR3 is 15 residues. CDR1 is SEHNR and CDR2 is FQNEAQ in the germline V gene (reference sequence). CDR3 coding DNA: TGTGCCAGCAGCTTAGTCTTAGGAGCCCAAGAGATCCAGTACTTC. Residues: CASSLVLGAQEIQYF.

This clonotype was counted between two and nine times. V is TRBV3-1 and J is TRBJ2-7; the D is unclear. Trimming left V 1 base short and J 7 bases short, with 11 bases between. CDR3 length: 13 residues. The germline CDR1 and CDR2 sequences are LGHDT and YNNKEL (reference sequence). CDR3 loop: CASSQVLIGEQYF. The CDR3 DNA reads TGTGCCAGCAGCCAAGTCCTAATAGGGGAGCAGTACTTC.

Details on this clonotype: Just one base apart from a much larger clone, this may be a read error. The rearrangement links TRBV3-1 to TRBJ2-1; possible D gene TRBD2, 5 bases. The J call may be in error: the DNA end matches TRBJ2-7 better. Germline values: CDR1 LGHDT, CDR2 YNNKEL (reference sequence). The CDR3 length is 12 residues. The CDR3 sequence: CASSHLRGEQYF. CDR3 in DNA: TGTGCCAGCAGCCACCTCCGGGGCGAGCAGTACTTC.

V and J are TRBV20-1 and TRBJ2-3; D possibly corresponds to TRBD2 (6 bases). The CDR3 length is 15 residues. V was clipped by 1 base and J by 3 bases, with 14 bases between them. Germline V gives CDR1 DFQATT, CDR2 SNEGSKA (reference sequence). The CDR3 nucleotides are TGCAGTGCTAGAGCCGGTAACGCGGGGACAGATACGCAGTATTTT. Translating it yields CSARAGNAGTDTQYF.

This chain links TRBV20-1 with TRBJ2-3; D gene ambiguous. Germline values: CDR1 DFQATT, CDR2 SNEGSKA (reference sequence). Trimming cost V 5 bases and J 5 bases, with 17 bases left between them. This CDR3 region has 14 residues. CDR3 amino acids: CSAGPPGIKDTQYF. In DNA, the CDR3 is TGCAGTGCTGGACCGCCCGGAATTAAAGATACGCAGTATTTT.

Of note for this clonotype: Possible read error: a much larger clone is one base away. V usage is TRBV12-3 or TRBV12-4 and J usage is TRBJ2-6; perhaps TRBD2 as D (5 bases). The CDR3 loop spans 15 amino acids. Trimming took off 3 bases at V and 2 bases at J, with 8 bases between the two ends. The CDR3 reads CASSFFGAGANVLTF. The CDR3 region has the DNA TGTGCCAGCAGTTTTTTCGGGGCTGGGGCCAACGTCCTGACTTTC.

This clonotype was detected ten times or more. This chain uses TRBV28 with TRBJ2-7; no firm D call. This CDR3 is built from 12 residues. The V gene's germline CDR1 is MDHEN and CDR2 SYDVKM. V dropped 7 bases and J dropped 2 bases, with 9 bases sitting between them. Here the CDR3 DNA reads TGTGCCAGCACCTATGGTCCCTACGAGCAGTACTTC. Protein sequence: CASTYGPYEQYF.

Points on this clonotype: A much larger clone differs by one base, so this may be a read error. The chain is built from TRBV27 and TRBJ2-5; 9 nucleotides match TRBD2. The J call is uncertain, as TRBJ2-7 better fits the DNA end. The CDR3 consists of 15 residues. Germline CDR1 and CDR2: MNHEY and SMNVEV (reference sequence). DNA of the CDR3: TGTGCCAGCACCTCAACCAGTAGCGGGGGCTACGAGCAGTACTTC. This gives the protein CASTSTSSGGYEQYF.

This chain joins TRBV7-9 and TRBJ2-1, with 11 bases that match TRBD1. Germline lookup yields CDR1 SEHNR and CDR2 FQNEAQ (reference sequence). The CDR3 is made up of 14 amino acids. V lost 4 bases, J lost 7 bases, and 3 bases stayed unmatched. CDR3 DNA: TGTGCCAGCAGCTGGGGACAGGGGGGAAATGAGCAGTTCTTC. Translating it yields CASSWGQGGNEQFF.

In regard to this clonotype: A read error may be the cause here, since a much bigger clone is one base away. This chain joins TRBV2 and TRBJ2-7, with D uncertain. Germline CDR1 and CDR2: SNHLY and FYNNEI. The V end lost 8 bases, the J end lost 3 bases, and 5 bases lay between the germline ends. The CDR3 is 10 amino acids. This CDR3 is CASENYEQYF. CDR3 coding DNA: TGTGCCAGCGAAAACTACGAGCAGTACTTC.

This clonotype was seen repeatedly, ten times or more. This chain links TRBV5-1 with TRBJ2-5; 9 bases map to TRBD2. The CDR3 sequence is 16 residues long. Per the germline V gene, CDR1 is SGHRS and CDR2 is YFSETQ. With 0 bases clipped from V and 9 bases from J, the junction kept 12 bases outside the gene matches. The CDR3 sequence: CASSLEWTSAPVPQYF. The CDR3, as DNA: TGCGCCAGCAGCTTGGAGTGGACTAGCGCCCCAGTACCCCAGTACTTC.

This clonotype was seen more than once but under ten times. V is TRBV7-9 and J is TRBJ1-5, with 8 bases aligning to TRBD1. Germline CDR1 SEHNR, CDR2 FQNEAQ (reference sequence). The CDR3 consists of 13 residues. Trimming removed 10 bases from V and 4 bases from J; junction bases left unmatched: 6. CDR3 bases: TGTGCCACCCGACAGGGGTCAAATCAGCCCCAGCATTTT. Translated, it gives CATRQGSNQPQHF.

Note on this clonotype: It is likely a read error, because the conserved phenylalanine at the end of the CDR3 is missing. The rearrangement joins TRBV12-3 or TRBV12-4 to TRBJ2-3, with D tentatively TRBD1 (6 bases). The CDR3 totals 16 residues. V gave up 5 bases and J gave up 0 bases, with 15 bases separating them. The CDR3 protein is CASSTSRQVSTDTQYS. The CDR3 DNA reads TGTGCCAGCAGTACCAGTCGACAGGTGAGCACAGATACGCAGTATTCT.

The rearrangement links TRBV4-2 to TRBJ1-4; 12 positions match TRBD1. Germline lookup yields CDR1 LGHNA and CDR2 YNFKEQ. With V trimmed by 4 bases and J by 4 bases, 7 bases remained unmatched. The CDR3 extends over 17 amino acids. DNA of the CDR3: TGTGCCAGCAGCCGCCCGGGACAGGGGGCGGATAATGAAAAACTGTTTTTT. It is translated as CASSRPGQGADNEKLFF.

As to this clonotype: The junction departs from germline at one end; a sequencing error may be responsible. This chain links TRBV7-2 with TRBJ1-1; a weak D match, TRBD1 (6 bases). The CDR3 extends over 14 amino acids. Germline V gives CDR1 SGHTA, CDR2 FQGNSA. CDR3 bases: TGTGCCAGCGGCTTGGCCTTACAGGGTTCTGAAGCTTTCTTT. It translates to CASGLALQGSEAFF.

This clonotype was found many times. The chain carries TRBV4-2 and TRBJ1-2, with a tentative D call TRBD1 (6 bases). The germline gives CDR1 LGHNA, CDR2 YNFKEQ. There are 16 residues in the CDR3. Trimming cost V 4 bases and J 4 bases, with 19 bases left between them. Here the CDR3 reads CASSPQPGDVRYGYTF. Here the CDR3 DNA reads TGTGCCAGCAGCCCGCAACCAGGGGACGTACGCTATGGCTACACCTTC.

The chain links TRBV5-1 to TRBJ2-1, with TRBD2 identical over 7 bases. Germline V gene lookup returns CDR1 SGHRS and CDR2 YFSETQ. V lost 4 bases to trimming and J lost 4 bases; unmatched junction nucleotides: 17. The CDR3 spans 18 residues. The CDR3 DNA follows: TGCGCCAGCAGCCCGGACTTGAATGGCCGAGCGGGGTACAATGAGCAGTTCTTC. Translation gives CASSPDLNGRAGYNEQFF.

This chain connects TRBV18 to TRBJ1-4, with 7 bases that match TRBD1. V lost 2 bases, J lost 5 bases, and 2 bases stayed unmatched. The CDR3 runs 14 residues. CDR1 KGHSH and CDR2 LQKENI come from the germline V gene. The CDR3 reads CASSPETGNEKLFF. The CDR3 DNA follows: TGTGCCAGCTCACCAGAGACAGGGAATGAAAAACTGTTTTTT.